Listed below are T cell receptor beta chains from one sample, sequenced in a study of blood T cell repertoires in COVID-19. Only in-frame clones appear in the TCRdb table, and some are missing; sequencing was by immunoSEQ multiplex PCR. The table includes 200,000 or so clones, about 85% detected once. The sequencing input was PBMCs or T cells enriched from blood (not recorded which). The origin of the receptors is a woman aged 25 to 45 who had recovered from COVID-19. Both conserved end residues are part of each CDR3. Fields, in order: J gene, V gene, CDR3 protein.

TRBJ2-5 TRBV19 CASSRLAYSSQETQYF
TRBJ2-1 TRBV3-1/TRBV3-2 CASSQDLGPYNEQFF
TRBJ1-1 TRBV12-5 CASGLNQGAEAFF
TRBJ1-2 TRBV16 CASSQGDRAFGYGYTF
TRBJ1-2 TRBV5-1 CASSPGGQDPSHGYTF
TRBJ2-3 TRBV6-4 CASSDHGTSGGVGTDTQYF
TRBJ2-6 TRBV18 CASSRLGTASGANVLTF
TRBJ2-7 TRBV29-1 CSVYDTDYEQYF
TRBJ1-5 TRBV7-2 CASSLDRGKQPQHF
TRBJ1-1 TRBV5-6 CASRTGGSEAFF
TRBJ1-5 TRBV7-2 CASSLALNQPQHF
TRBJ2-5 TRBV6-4 CASSERGGPRETQYF
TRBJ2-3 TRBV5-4 CASSSGGTTDTQYF
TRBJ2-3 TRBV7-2 CASSPVGGVTSTDTQYF
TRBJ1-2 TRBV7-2 CASSPTTGNYGYTF
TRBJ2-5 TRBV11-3 CASSSNRRGGGGQETQYF
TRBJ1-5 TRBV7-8 CASTPTGADQPQHF
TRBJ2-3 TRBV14 CASSQDSGGHTDTQYF
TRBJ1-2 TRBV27 CASRDRNYGYTF
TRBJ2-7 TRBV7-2 CASSYRGGSGLEQYF
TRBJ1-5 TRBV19 CASSTGTTNSNQPQHF
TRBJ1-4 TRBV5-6 CASSLVQGPLNEKLFF
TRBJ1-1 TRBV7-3 CASRTSEALNTEAFF
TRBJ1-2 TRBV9 CASSVGANYGYTF
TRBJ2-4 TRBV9 CASSAGTGIAKNIQYF
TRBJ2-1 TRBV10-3 CAITDGLNSYNEQFF
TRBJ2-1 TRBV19 CASTAMGLADNEQFF
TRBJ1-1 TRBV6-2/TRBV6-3 CASSTGTTAFF
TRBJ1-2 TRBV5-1 CASKADSYGYTF
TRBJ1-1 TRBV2 CATTRSDLEAFF
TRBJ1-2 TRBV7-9 CASSTGQRYGYTF
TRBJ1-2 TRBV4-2 CASSQVIGGGAGGYTF
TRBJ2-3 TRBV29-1 CSVEASDLAVAQYF
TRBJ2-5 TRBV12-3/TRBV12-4 CASSQIEETQYF
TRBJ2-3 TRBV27 CASSSLQEKDTQYF
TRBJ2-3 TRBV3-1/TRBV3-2 CASSPLRLDTQYF
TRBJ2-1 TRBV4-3 CASSRALAGGPNEQFF
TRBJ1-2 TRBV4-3 CASSQDEGFFYGYTF
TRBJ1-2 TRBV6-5 CASLKVRGSIYGYTF
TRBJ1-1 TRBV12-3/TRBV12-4 CASSLLMSTEAFF
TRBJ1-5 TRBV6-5 CASSYSRATTQPQHF
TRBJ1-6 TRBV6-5 CASSGLGGNSPLHF